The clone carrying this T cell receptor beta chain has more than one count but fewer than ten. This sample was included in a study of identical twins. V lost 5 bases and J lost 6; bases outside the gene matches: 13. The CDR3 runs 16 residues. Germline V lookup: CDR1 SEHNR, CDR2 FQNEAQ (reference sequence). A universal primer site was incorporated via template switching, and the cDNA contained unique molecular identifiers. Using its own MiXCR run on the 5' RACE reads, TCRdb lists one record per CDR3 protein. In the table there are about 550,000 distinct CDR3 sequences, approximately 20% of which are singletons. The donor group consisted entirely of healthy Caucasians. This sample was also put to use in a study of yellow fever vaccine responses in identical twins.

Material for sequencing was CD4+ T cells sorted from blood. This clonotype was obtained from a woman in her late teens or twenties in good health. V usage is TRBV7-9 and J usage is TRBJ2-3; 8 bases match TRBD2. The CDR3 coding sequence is TGTGCCAGCAGCCGAGGCGGACTACCGGGGGGGGATACGCAGTATTTT. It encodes CASSRGGLPGGDTQYF.